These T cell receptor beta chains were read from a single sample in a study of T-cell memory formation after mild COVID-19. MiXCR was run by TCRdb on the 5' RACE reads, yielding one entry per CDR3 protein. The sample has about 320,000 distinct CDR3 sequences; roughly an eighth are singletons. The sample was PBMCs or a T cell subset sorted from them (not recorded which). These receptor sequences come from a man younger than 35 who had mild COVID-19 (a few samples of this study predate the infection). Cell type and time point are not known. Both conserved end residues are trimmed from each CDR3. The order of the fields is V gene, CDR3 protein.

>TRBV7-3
ASSSNSGGADTQY
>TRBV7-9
ASSLPHFPPGDTQY
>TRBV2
ATQGESNQPQH
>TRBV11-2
ASRSNRHRETQY
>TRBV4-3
ASSKGLAPGDTQY
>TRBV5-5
ASSFGTGGTGYT
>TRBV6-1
ASSAGQGADQPQH
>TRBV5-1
ASSSAGTGSTGELF
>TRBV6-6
ASSYGERSPLH
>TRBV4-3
ASSQDREQTQY
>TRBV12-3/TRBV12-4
ASRAGTVNQPQH
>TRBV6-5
ASSYRPGNTIY
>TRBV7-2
ASGSYTGPAPNTQY
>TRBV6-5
ASNPSGAYNEQF
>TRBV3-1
ASRGLAVNTGELF
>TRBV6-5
ASSPSGGIQETQY
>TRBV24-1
ATSDSGDSQETQY
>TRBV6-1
ASSEYWRKAASGNTIY
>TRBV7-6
ASSSAVGVGGYT
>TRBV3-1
ASSQDQGFGEQY
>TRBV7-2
ASSLTGTTDTQY
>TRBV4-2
ASSQDGGTSYNSPLH
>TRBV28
ATVGEKTFQETQY
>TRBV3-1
GGGGETQY
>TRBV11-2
ASSFFQDRASGANVLT
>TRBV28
ASSSPGQGFAEAF
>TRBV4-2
ASSHLFSGANVLT
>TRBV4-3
ASSPEWASSYNEQF
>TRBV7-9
ASSYMGQVSVNEQF
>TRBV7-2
ASSVNREEKLF
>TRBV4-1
ASSQRTDSYEQY
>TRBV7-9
ASSLVQGAYNEQF
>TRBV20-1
SARKGGGTDTQY
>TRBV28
ASRSSWTEAF
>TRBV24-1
ATSVVTSQAREQY
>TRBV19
ASSAGTGRAYEQF
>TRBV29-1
SVDGSSTNYGYT
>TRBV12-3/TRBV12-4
ASSFWDTEAF
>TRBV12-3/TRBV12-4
ASPFFGGADPHEQY
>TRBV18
ASSTNEVLAGNADTQY
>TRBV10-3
AISDTSAETQY
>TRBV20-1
SARGRGREQY
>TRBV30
AWGLLSYEQY
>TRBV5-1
ASSLGTTADTQY
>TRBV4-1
ASSQDPGVNEQF
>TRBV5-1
ASSPMGQGAAKAF
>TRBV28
ASSLFGGGGNQPQH
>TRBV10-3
AISESGTSGGTYEQY
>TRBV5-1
ASSLDGGGPGETQY
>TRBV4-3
ASSQDVGIIYEQY
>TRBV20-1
SARPGFTPNEQF
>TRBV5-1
ASSLVGESGNTIY